The rows below give T cell receptor beta chains drawn from one sample of a study of T cell responses to AZD1222 COVID-19 vaccine. Assay: immunoSEQ multiplex PCR; the TCRdb copy retains only in-frame clones and omits some. Of approximately 99,000 clones detected, roughly 87% appear once; the ten largest clones hold roughly 2.9%. This specimen consisted of peripheral blood, obtained on day 0 of AZD1222 vaccination. These receptors all come from an adult in good health. Both conserved end residues are part of each CDR3. D genes are given only for firm matches. Expanded clones get a size class; other rows say once, few or many, or leave the size out.

clone_size j_call d_call v_call cdr3_length cdr3_nt cdr3_aa
NA TRBJ1-2 TRBD1 TRBV5-1 14 TGCGCCAGCAGCCCCCGACAGGGAGCCTATGGCTACACCTTC CASSPRQGAYGYTF
NA TRBJ2-7 NA TRBV7-2 14 TGTGCCAGCAGCTTAGGACTGGGGACCTACGAGCAGTACTTC CASSLGLGTYEQYF
NA TRBJ2-7 NA TRBV19 14 TGTGCCAGTAGTAGGACGGCAGGGGCCTACGAGCAGTACTTC CASSRTAGAYEQYF
NA TRBJ2-1 TRBD2 TRBV7-9 15 TGTGCCAGCAGCTTAGTATTAGCGGGGCACAATGAGCAGTTCTTC CASSLVLAGHNEQFF
NA TRBJ1-5 NA TRBV6-5 15 TGTGCCACCATCCCCCTCGACAGGAAAAATCAGCCCCAGCATTTT CATIPLDRKNQPQHF
NA TRBJ1-2 NA TRBV6-2/TRBV6-3 12 TGTGCCAGCAGTAAGGACACGAGGAGCTACACCTTC CASSKDTRSYTF
NA TRBJ1-1 NA TRBV13 15 TGTGCCAGCAGCGCTGTCGAGGAAAGGAATGCTGAAGCTTTCTTT CASSAVEERNAEAFF
NA TRBJ1-5 NA TRBV19 15 TGTGCCAGTAGTATGTGGGGGTTCGGCAATCAGCCCCAGCATTTT CASSMWGFGNQPQHF
NA TRBJ2-7 TRBD2 TRBV7-2 18 TGTGCCAGCAGCTCACCAAGACTAGCGGGGGGTCGTTCCTACGAGCAGTACTTC CASSSPRLAGGRSYEQYF
NA TRBJ2-1 TRBD2 TRBV30 15 TGTGCCTGGAACCGGGGGCGGGAGGCCTACAATGAGCAGTTCTTC CAWNRGREAYNEQFF
NA TRBJ2-1 TRBD2 TRBV2 16 TGTGCCAGCAGTGAAGCGCTTAGTACTAGCGGCAATGAGCAGTTCTTC CASSEALSTSGNEQFF
NA TRBJ1-1 TRBD1 TRBV14 18 TGTGCCAGCAGCCAAGAAGTGGGGGAGACAGGGATGAACACTGAAGCTTTCTTT CASSQEVGETGMNTEAFF
NA TRBJ1-1 NA TRBV6-5 13 TGTGCCAGCAGTACCCCGTTGGGCCCTGAAGCTTTCTTT CASSTPLGPEAFF
once TRBJ1-4 TRBD1 TRBV5-4 15 TGTGCCAGCAGCTTAAGGACAGGGGGAGAGGAAAAACTGTTTTTT CASSLRTGGEEKLFF
NA TRBJ1-2 NA TRBV20-1 11 TGCAGTGCTAGTACTTCTTATGGCTACACCTTC CSASTSYGYTF
NA TRBJ1-6 TRBD1 TRBV2 16 TGTGCCAGCAGTGTTGACAGGGGTTTGAATAATTCACCCCTCCACTTT CASSVDRGLNNSPLHF
once TRBJ1-1 TRBD1 TRBV3-1/TRBV3-2 13 TGTGCCAGCAGTCACAGGGGGCGCACTGAAGCTTTCTTT CASSHRGRTEAFF
NA TRBJ1-5 NA TRBV21-1 15 TGTGCCAGCAAAAGAAAGACAGGGGTCTGGCAGCCCCAGCATTTT CASKRKTGVWQPQHF
NA TRBJ1-2 NA TRBV5-5 16 TGTGCCAGCAGCTTGCAACAGCCTGCTAGATTCTATGGCTACACCTTC CASSLQQPARFYGYTF
NA TRBJ2-1 TRBD2 TRBV27 15 TGTGCCAGCAGTCTCATGACTAGCGGGAGAGATGAGCAGTTCTTC CASSLMTSGRDEQFF
once TRBJ2-3 NA TRBV5-1 15 TGCGCCAGCAGCTATGGAGGCGCTAGCACAGATACGCAGTATTTT CASSYGGASTDTQYF
NA TRBJ2-1 NA TRBV19 16 TGTGCCAGTAGTCCGGCGAGAACAGGTATCCGTAATGAGCAGTTCTTC CASSPARTGIRNEQFF
once TRBJ2-7 TRBD1 TRBV18 16 TGTGCCAGCTCACCACTAATGGGACAGGGACCCCACGAGCAGTACTTC CASSPLMGQGPHEQYF
once TRBJ1-5 TRBD1 TRBV6-5 14 TGTGCCAGCAGTCGGGGACAGAGCAATCAGCCCCAGCATTTT CASSRGQSNQPQHF
NA TRBJ1-1 NA TRBV10-3 11 TGTGCCATCAGTGTTAACACTGAAGCTTTCTTT CAISVNTEAFF
NA TRBJ2-3 NA TRBV5-1 13 TGTGCCAGCTGGACTACAGGCACAGATACGCAGTATTTT CASWTTGTDTQYF
NA TRBJ2-1 TRBD2 TRBV5-1 19 TGTGCCAGCAGCCCGGCGCCTAGCGGGAGGGTCCTCTCCTACAATGAGCAGTTCTTC CASSPAPSGRVLSYNEQFF
NA TRBJ2-2 TRBD1 TRBV6-1 16 TGTGCCAGCAGTGCCGCGGGACAGGGGTCATCCGGGGAGCTGTTTTTT CASSAAGQGSSGELFF
NA TRBJ2-5 NA TRBV7-2 14 TGTGCCAGCAGCTTAGTCGGGGGCCAAGAGACCCAGTACTTC CASSLVGGQETQYF
NA TRBJ2-2 NA TRBV11-3 14 TGTGCCAGCAGCTTAGGGCGGCTAACCGGGGAGCTGTTTTTT CASSLGRLTGELFF
NA TRBJ1-1 TRBD1 TRBV7-9 14 TGTGCCAGCAGCCGGGGACAGGAGAACACTGAAGCTTTCTTT CASSRGQENTEAFF
few TRBJ1-2 TRBD1 TRBV6-5 14 TGTGCCAGCAGCCCAGGGGGCGCTTACTATGGCTACACCTTC CASSPGGAYYGYTF
NA TRBJ1-2 NA TRBV24-1 14 TGTGCCACCAGTGATTCCTCTGTCCCCTATGGCTACACCTTC CATSDSSVPYGYTF
NA TRBJ2-1 NA TRBV5-5 17 TGTGCCAGCAGCTTGGTTCTGATGGGCAGGGCGAACAATGAGCAGTTCTTC CASSLVLMGRANNEQFF
NA TRBJ1-5 NA TRBV7-2 13 TGTGCCAGCAGCTTAGGGGGTGATCAGCCCCAGCATTTT CASSLGGDQPQHF
NA TRBJ1-2 NA TRBV7-9 12 TGTGCCATCACGTTGGGGGCGGTTGGCTACACCTTC CAITLGAVGYTF
NA TRBJ1-3 TRBD1 TRBV6-6 17 TGTGCCAGCAGTCACCGGGACAGGGTGGTTTATGGAAACACCATATATTTT CASSHRDRVVYGNTIYF
few TRBJ2-5 TRBD2 TRBV18 16 TGTGCCAGCTCACCAGGGGTAGCGGGGCTCCAAGAGACCCAGTACTTC CASSPGVAGLQETQYF
NA TRBJ1-5 NA TRBV27 17 TGTGCCAGCAGCAGTTCAAACGAGGGAGTGGGCAATCAGCCCCAGCATTTT CASSSSNEGVGNQPQHF
NA TRBJ2-2 TRBD2 TRBV18 17 TGTGCCAGCTCACCACAAAGGACTAGCGGGAACACCGGGGAGCTGTTTTTT CASSPQRTSGNTGELFF
NA TRBJ1-2 NA TRBV6-5 13 TGTGCCAGCACCCGCGGGGAGGGCTATGGCTACACCTTC CASTRGEGYGYTF
NA TRBJ2-2 NA TRBV6-5 16 TGTGCCAGCAGTTACTTCCAGGGACCCAAGGTCGGGGAGCTGTTTTTT CASSYFQGPKVGELFF